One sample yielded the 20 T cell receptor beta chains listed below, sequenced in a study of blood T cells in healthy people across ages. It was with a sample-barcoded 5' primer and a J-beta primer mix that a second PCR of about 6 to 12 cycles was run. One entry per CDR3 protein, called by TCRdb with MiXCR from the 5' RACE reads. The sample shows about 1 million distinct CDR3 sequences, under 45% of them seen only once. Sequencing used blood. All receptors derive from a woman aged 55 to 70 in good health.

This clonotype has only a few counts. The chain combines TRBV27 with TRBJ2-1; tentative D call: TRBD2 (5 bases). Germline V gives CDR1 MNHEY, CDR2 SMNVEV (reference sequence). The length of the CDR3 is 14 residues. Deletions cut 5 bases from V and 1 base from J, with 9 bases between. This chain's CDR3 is CASSVAGSYNEQFF. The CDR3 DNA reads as TGTGCCAGCAGTGTGGCGGGTTCCTACAATGAGCAGTTCTTC.

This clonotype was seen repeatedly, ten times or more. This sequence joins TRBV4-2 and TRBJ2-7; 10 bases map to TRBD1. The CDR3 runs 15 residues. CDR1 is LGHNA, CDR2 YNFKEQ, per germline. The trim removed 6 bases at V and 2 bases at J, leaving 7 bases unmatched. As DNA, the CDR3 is TGTGCCAGCAGTCGTGACAGGGGGCCAACCTACGAGCAGTACTTC. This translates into CASSRDRGPTYEQYF.

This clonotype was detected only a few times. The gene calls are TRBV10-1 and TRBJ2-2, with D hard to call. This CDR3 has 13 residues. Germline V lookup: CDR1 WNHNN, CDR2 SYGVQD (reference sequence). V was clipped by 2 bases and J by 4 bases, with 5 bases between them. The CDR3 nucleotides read TGCGCCAGCAGTGAGGCAAGCACCGGGGAGCTGTTTTTT. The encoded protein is CASSEASTGELFF.

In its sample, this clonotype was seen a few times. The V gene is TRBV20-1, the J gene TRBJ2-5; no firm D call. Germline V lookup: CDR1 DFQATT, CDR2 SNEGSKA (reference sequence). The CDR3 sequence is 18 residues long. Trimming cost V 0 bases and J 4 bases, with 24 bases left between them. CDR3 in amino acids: CSARDLGSWGSRGETQYF. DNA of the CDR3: TGCAGTGCTAGAGATCTAGGGTCATGGGGTAGCCGTGGAGAGACCCAGTACTTC.

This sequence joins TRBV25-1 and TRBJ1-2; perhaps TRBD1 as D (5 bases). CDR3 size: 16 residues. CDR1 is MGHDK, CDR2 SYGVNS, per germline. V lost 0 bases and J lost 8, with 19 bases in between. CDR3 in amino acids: CASSEYRPGPGSGYTF. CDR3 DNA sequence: TGTGCCAGCAGTGAATATAGGCCGGGCCCAGGGTCCGGCTACACCTTC.

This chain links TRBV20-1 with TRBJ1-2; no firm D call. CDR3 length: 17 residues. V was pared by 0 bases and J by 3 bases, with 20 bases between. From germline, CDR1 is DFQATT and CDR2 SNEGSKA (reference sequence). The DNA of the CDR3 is TGCAGTGCTAGAGACGCTTATGTGGGAAAAAGCGACTATGGCTACACCTTC. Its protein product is CSARDAYVGKSDYGYTF.

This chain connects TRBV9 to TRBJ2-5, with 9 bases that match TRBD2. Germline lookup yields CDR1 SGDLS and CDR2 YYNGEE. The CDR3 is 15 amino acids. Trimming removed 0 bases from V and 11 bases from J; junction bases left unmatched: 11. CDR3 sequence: CASSVGGRAGNEQYF. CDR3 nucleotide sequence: TGTGCCAGCAGCGTAGGCGGGAGGGCCGGGAATGAGCAGTACTTC.

CDR3 region: CASSLGGMGQEEQFF. DNA of the CDR3: TGTGCCAGCAGTTTAGGGGGGATGGGTCAGGAGGAGCAGTTCTTC. This sequence joins TRBV12-3 or TRBV12-4 and TRBJ2-1, with D perhaps assigned TRBD1 or TRBD2 (5 bases each). The length of the CDR3 is 15 residues. Trimming removed 1 base at V and 10 bases at J, with 17 bases between.

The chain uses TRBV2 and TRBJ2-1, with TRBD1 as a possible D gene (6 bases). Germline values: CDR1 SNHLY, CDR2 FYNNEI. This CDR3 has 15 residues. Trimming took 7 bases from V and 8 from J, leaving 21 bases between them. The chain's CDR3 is CASTINPGTNYEQFF. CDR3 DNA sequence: TGTGCCAGCACCATAAACCCTGGGACAAATTATGAGCAGTTCTTC.

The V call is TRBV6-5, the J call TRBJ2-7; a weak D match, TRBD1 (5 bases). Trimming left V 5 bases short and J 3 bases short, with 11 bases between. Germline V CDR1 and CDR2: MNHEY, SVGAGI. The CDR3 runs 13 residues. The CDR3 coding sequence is TGTGCCAGCAGTGCGCAGGGTTACTACGAGCAGTACTTC. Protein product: CASSAQGYYEQYF.

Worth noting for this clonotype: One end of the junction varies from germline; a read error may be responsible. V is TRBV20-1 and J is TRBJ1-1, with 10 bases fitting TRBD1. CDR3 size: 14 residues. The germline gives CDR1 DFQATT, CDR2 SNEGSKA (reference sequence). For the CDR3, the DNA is TGCAGTGCGAGAGGAGGGACAGGGGTGACTGAAGCTTTCTTT. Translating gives CSARGGTGVTEAFF.

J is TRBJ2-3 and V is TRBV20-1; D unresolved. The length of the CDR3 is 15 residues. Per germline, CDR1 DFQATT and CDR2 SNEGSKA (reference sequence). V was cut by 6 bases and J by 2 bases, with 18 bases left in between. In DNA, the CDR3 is TGCAGTGCCTTGGCCCGCCAGGAGAACACAGATACGCAGTATTTT. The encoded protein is CSALARQENTDTQYF.

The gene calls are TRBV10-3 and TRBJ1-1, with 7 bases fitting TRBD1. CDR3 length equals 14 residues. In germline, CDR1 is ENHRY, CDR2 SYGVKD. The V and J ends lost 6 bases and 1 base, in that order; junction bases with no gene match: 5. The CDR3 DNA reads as TGTGCCATCAGCTTACAGGGGAAGAACACTGAAGCTTTCTTT. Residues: CAISLQGKNTEAFF.

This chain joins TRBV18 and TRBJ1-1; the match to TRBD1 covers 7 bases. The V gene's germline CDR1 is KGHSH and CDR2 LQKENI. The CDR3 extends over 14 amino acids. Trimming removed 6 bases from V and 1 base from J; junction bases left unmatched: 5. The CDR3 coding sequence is TGTGCCAGCTCGGGACAGCCCAGGAACACTGAAGCTTTCTTT. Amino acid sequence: CASSGQPRNTEAFF.

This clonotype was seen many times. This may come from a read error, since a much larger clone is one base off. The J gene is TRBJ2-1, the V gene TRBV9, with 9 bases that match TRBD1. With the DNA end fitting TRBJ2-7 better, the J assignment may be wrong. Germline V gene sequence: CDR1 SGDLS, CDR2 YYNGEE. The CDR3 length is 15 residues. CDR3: CASSVEGQGYNEQYF. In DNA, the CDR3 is TGTGCCAGCAGCGTAGAAGGACAGGGGTACAATGAGCAGTACTTC.

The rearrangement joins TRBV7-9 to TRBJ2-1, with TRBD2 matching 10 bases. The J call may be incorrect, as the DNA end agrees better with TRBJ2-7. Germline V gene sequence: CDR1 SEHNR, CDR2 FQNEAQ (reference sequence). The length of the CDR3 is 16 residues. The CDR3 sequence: CASSRGGTSAYNEQYF. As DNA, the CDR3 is TGTGCCAGCAGCCGTGGTGGGACTAGCGCCTACAATGAGCAGTACTTC.

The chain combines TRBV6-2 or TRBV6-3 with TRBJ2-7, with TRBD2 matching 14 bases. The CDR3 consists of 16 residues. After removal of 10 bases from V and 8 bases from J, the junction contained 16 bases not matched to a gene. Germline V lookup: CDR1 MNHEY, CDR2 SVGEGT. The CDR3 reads CATDPRQGLAGDQQYF. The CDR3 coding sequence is TGTGCCACCGACCCGCGGCAGGGACTAGCGGGAGATCAGCAGTACTTC.

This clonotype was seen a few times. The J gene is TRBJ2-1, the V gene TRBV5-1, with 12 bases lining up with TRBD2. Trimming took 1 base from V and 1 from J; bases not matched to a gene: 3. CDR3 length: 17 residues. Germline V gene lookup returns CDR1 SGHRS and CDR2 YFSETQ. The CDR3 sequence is CASSLTSGRRSYNEQFF. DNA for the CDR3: TGCGCCAGCAGCTTGACTAGCGGGAGGAGGTCCTACAATGAGCAGTTCTTC.

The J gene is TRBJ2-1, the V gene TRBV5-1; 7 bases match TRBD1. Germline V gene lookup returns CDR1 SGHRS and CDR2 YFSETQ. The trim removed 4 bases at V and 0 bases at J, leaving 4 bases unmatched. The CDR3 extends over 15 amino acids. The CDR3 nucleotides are TGCGCCAGCAGCCAAACAGGGGACTCCTACAATGAGCAGTTCTTC. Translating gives CASSQTGDSYNEQFF.

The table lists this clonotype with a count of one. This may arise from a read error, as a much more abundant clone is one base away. CDR3: CATIAGGSQEAQYF. CDR3 sequence (DNA): TGTGCCACGATAGCGGGAGGTTCCCAAGAGGCCCAGTACTTC. V usage is TRBV10-3 and J usage is TRBJ2-5; 10 bases line up with TRBD2. Germline CDR1 ENHRY, CDR2 SYGVKD. There are 14 residues in the CDR3.